A single sample gave rise to the 3 T cell receptor beta chains below, sequenced in a study of blood T cell repertoires in COVID-19. Assay: immunoSEQ multiplex PCR; the TCRdb copy retains only in-frame clones and omits some. The sample holds over 150,000 clones, over 75% seen once. Sequencing was performed on peripheral blood. Receptor source: a man aged 45 to 65 with COVID-19, enrolled during active disease.

The chain combines TRBV3-1 (or the pseudogene TRBV3-2) with TRBJ2-4, with 8 bases that match TRBD1. With 1 base clipped from V and 1 base from J, the junction kept 6 bases outside the gene matches. Germline V CDR1 and CDR2: LGHDT, YNNKEL (reference sequence). CDR3 length: 17 residues. CDR3 DNA sequence: TGTGCCAGCAGCCAAGGGCGGACAGGGATGGCCAAAAACATTCAGTACTTC. Its protein is CASSQGRTGMAKNIQYF.

The chain is built from TRBV5-5 and TRBJ1-2; no definite D call. The V gene's germline CDR1 is SGHKS and CDR2 YYEKEE (reference sequence). The V gene lost 5 bases and the J gene lost 6 bases, with 17 bases spanning the gap. The CDR3 is 14 amino acids. The CDR3 sequence is CASRAREGINGYTF. The CDR3 DNA is TGTGCCAGCAGGGCAAGAGAGGGAATTAATGGCTACACCTTC.

Comment on this clone: The sample has other DNA sequences that encode this CDR3 too. This sequence joins TRBV2 and TRBJ2-1, with TRBD2 matching 15 bases. Germline CDR1 is SNHLY and CDR2 is FYNNEI. CDR3 length equals 14 residues. The J segment lost 12 bases and the V segment lost 4 bases, leaving 4 bases of the junction unmatched. The CDR3, as DNA: TGTGCCAGCAGTGGGACTAGCGGGAGGGGGGGGCAGTTCTTC. Translated, it gives CASSGTSGRGGQFF. Variable domain in full (rest from reference TRBV2 and TRBJ2-1): EPEVTQTPSHQVTQMGQEVILRCVPISNHLYFYWYRQILGQKVEFLVSFYNNEISEKSEIFDDQFSVERPDGSNFTLKIRSTKLEDSAMYFCASSGTSGRGGQFFGPGTRLTVL.